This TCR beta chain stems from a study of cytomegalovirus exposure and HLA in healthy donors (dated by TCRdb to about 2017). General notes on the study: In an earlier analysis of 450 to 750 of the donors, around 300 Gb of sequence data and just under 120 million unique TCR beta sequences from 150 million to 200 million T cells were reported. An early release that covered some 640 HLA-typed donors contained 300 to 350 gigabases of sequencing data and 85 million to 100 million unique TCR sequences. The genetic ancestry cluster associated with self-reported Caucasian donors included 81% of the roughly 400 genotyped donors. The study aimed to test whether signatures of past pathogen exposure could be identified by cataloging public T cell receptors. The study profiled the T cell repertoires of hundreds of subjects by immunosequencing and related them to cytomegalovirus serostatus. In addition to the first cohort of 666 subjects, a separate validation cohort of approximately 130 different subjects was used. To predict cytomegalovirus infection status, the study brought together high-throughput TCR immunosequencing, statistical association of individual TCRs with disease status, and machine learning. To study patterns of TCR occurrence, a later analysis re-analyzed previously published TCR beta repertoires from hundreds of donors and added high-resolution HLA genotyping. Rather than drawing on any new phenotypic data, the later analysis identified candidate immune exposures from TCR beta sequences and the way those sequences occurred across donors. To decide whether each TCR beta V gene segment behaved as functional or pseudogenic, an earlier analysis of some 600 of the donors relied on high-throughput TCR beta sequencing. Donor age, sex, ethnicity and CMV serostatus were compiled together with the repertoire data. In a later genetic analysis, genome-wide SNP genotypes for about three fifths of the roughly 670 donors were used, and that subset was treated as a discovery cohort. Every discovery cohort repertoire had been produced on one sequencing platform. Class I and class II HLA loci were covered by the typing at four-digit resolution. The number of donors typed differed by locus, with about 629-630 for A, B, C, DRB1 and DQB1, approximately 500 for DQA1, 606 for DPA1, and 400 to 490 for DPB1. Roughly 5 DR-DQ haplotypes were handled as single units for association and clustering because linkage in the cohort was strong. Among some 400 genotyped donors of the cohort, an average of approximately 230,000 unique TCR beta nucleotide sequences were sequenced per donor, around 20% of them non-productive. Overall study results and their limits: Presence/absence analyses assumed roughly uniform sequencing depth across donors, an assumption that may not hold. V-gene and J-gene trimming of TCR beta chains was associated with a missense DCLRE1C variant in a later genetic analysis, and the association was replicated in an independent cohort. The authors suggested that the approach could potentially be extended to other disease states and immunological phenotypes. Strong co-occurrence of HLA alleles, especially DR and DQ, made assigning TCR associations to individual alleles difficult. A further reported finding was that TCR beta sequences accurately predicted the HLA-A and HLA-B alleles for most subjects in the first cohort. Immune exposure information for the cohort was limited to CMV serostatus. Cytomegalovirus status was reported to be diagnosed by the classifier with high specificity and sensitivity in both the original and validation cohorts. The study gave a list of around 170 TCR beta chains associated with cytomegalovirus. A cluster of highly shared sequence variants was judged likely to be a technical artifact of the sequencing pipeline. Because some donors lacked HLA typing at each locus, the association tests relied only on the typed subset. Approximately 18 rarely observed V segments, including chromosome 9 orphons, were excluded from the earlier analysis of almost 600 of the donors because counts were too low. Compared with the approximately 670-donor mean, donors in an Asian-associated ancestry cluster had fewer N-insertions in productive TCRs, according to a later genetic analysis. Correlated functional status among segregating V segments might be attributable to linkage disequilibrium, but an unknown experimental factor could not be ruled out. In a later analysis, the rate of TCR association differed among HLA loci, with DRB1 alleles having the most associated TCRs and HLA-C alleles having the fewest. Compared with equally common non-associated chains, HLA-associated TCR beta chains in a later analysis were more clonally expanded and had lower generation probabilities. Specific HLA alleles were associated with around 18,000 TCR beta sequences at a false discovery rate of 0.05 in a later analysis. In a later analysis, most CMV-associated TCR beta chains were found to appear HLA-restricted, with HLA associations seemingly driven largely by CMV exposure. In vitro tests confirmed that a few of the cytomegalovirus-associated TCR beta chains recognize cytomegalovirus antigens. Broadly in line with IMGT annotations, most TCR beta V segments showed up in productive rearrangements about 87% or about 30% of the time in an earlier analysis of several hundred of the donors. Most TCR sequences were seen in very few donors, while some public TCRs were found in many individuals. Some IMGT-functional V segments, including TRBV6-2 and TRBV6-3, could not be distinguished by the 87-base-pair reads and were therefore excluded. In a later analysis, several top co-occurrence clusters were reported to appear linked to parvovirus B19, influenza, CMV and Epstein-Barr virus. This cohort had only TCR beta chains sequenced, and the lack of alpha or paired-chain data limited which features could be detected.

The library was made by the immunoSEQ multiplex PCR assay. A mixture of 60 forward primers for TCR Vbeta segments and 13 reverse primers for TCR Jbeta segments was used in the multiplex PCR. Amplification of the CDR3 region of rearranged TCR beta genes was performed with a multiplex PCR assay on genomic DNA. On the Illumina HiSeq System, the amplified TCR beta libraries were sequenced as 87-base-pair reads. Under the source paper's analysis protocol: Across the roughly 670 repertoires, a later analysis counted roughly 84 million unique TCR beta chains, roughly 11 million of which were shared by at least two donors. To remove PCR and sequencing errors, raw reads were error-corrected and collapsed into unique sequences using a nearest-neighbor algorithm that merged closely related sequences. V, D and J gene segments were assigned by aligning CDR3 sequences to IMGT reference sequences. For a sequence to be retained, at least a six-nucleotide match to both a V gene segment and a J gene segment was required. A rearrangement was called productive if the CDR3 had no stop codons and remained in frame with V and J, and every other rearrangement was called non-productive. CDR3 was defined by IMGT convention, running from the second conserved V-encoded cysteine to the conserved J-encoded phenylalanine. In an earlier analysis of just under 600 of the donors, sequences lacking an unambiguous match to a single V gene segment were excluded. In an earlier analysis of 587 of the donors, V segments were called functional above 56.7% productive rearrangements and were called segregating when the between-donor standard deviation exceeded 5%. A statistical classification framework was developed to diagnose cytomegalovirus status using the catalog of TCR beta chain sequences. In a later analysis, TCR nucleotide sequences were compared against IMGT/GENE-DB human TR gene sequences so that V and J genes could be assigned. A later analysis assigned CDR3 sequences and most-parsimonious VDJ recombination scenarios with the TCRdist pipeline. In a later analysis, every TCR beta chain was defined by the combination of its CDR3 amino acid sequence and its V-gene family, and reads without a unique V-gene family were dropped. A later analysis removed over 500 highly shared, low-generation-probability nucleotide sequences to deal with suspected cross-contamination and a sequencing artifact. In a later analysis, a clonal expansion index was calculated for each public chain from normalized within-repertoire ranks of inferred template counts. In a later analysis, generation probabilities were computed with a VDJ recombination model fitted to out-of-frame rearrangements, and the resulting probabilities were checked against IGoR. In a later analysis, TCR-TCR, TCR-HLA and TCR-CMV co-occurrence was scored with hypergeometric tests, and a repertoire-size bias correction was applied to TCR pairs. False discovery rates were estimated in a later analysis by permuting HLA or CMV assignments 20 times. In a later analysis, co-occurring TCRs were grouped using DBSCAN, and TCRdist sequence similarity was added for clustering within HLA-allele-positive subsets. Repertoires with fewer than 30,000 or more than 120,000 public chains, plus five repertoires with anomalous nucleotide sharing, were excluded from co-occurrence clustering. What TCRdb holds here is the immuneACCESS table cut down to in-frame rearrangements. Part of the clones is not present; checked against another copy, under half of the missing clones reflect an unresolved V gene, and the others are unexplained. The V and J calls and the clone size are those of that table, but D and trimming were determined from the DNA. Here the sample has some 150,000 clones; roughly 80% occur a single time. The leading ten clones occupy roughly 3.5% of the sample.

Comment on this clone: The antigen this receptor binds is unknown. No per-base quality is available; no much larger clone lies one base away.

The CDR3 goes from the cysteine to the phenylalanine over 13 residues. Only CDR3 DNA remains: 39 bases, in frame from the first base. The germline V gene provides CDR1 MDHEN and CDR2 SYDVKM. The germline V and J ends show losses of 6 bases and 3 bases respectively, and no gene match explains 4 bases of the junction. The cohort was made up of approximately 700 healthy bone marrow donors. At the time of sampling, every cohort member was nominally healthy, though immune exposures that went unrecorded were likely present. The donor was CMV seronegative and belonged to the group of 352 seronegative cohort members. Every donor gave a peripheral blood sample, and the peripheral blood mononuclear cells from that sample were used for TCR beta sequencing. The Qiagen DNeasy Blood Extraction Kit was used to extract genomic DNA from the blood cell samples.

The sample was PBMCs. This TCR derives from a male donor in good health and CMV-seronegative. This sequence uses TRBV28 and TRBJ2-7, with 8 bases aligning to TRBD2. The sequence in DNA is TGTGCCAGCAGAGGCGGGGGGAACTACGAGCAGTACTTC. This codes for CASRGGGNYEQYF.